Here is one T cell receptor beta chain with its context. This clonotype was found a few times. Its antigen is not yet known. Per-base quality was not reported, and no clone a single base away is much larger than it. The library relied on 5' RACE. TCRdb lists the instrument as Illumina HiSeq 2500. The second PCR ran for roughly 6 to 11 cycles and used a J-beta primer mix along with a sample-barcoded 5' primer. A unique molecular identifier was introduced onto each TCR beta cDNA molecule by a template-switch 5' adaptor carrying 12 random nucleotides. Each sample yielded at least 3 million CDR3-containing paired-end reads. First-strand cDNA synthesis was performed from all RNA using the Mint cDNA synthesis kit, with priming by a TRBC-specific oligonucleotide. All cDNA was treated with uracil-DNA glycosylase and then went through a first 18-cycle PCR with the universal primers M1SS and BC2_uni_R. Per the source publication's procedure: For normalization, 1 million high-quality reads were randomly selected from each sample, with every read carrying a distinct molecular identifier. Instead of being binned into consensus sequences, reads with shared molecular identifiers were discarded. CDR3 identification, clonotype clustering and error correction used MiTCR with a Q25 quality threshold and the strictest error-elimination algorithm. A nonparametric unseen species model with Euler transformation was used to estimate lower-bound total TCR beta diversity. TCRdb cleaned the public reads at Q25 with fastp, built clones with MiXCR and kept in-frame beta chains. Entries are consolidated by CDR3 protein sequence, retaining the most common genes and DNA. The V and J calls were determined by TCRdb, not by the authors. Within this sample are approximately 1.5 million distinct CDR3 sequences, with roughly 32% of them counted one time only. 11% of the sample lies in the top ten.

These data belong to a study of blood T cells in healthy people across ages (dated by TCRdb to about 2015). About the investigation overall: In model experiments, template switching captured about one uniquely barcoded TCR beta cDNA molecule for every two T cells. Age-related changes in TCR beta repertoire diversity were measured in the study by deep sequencing normalized with unique cDNA molecular identifiers. Using the same blood draw, the study looked at two additional independent replicas of 1 million unique cDNA reads for two donors, one aged 18 to 30 and the other aged 80 or older. The donors were divided into four age groups: young (average 16 years), middle-aged (roughly 40), aged (under 70) and long-lived (around 80). To avoid experimental bias, donors of different ages were distributed randomly across sequencing lanes.

Systemically healthy Caucasian individuals from Russia, approximately 39 in total and aged about 6 to 95 years, were included as donors. Each donor gave about 9.7 milliliters of peripheral blood, drawn into EDTA-treated Vacutainer tubes. PBMCs were isolated by Ficoll-Paque density-gradient centrifugation, with at least 6.5 million obtained per sample. Total RNA, at least 5.5 micrograms per sample, was extracted from PBMCs with Trizol reagent. The percentages of naive CD45RAhigh/CD27high T cells were determined by flow cytometry on a PBMC aliquot from every donor. As encoded in the germline V gene (reference sequence), CDR1 is DFQATT while CDR2 is SNEGSKA. CDR3 length: 14 amino acids, cysteine to phenylalanine. Only the CDR3 DNA stays, 42 bases, in frame from base 1. V and J are truncated by 7 bases and 4 bases respectively, leaving an intervening sequence of 17 bases. What the research found in general, with its limitations: Estimates of total diversity based on one million sequenced T cells were considered lower bounds and underestimates. As age increased, observed TCR beta diversity per million T cells dropped in a roughly linear way, and a significant reduction was already evident by age about 40. Because profiling used bulk unsorted PBMCs, naive and antigen-experienced compartments could not be compared conclusively. Compared with the aged group, the long-lived group had more naive CD4+ T cells, fewer expanded clones and increased TCR diversity, a pattern suggesting age selection. Because the CMV infection status of the donors was unknown, age-related changes in expanded clonotypes may potentially have been confounded. Observed TCR beta diversity correlated strongly with the percentage of naive T cells measured by flow cytometry.

This TCR derives from a young woman in good health. The receptor chain draws on TRBV20-1 and TRBJ1-5; the D gene is possibly TRBD1, with 5 bases matching. Sequenced material: blood. The nucleotides are TGCAGTGTGACACGGGGGGATCTTAATCAGCCCCAGCATTTT. Its translation reads: CSVTRGDLNQPQHF.